These 7 T cell receptor beta chains were sequenced from one sample in a study of blood T cell repertoires in COVID-19. Libraries were prepared by immunoSEQ multiplex PCR; TCRdb keeps only in-frame clonotypes and omits some of them. The sample lists approximately 210,000 clones; approximately 91% were seen once. The sequencing sample was made of peripheral blood. The receptors were gathered from a man aged 35 to 55 with acute or convalescent COVID-19.

Regarding this clone: The sample holds other DNA sequences that translate to the same CDR3. The gene calls are TRBV27 and TRBJ2-1; D gene uncertain. Germline CDR1 is MNHEY and CDR2 is SMNVEV (reference sequence). CDR3 length equals 13 residues. V lost 0 bases to trimming and J lost 7 bases, with 7 bases between them. The CDR3 protein is CASSLSEANEQFF. CDR3 nucleotide sequence: TGTGCCAGCAGTTTATCTGAGGCGAATGAGCAGTTCTTC.

This clone was observed many times. The chain is built from TRBV29-1 and TRBJ2-3; 9 nucleotides match TRBD2. CDR1 is SQVTM and CDR2 is ANQGSEA in the germline V gene. The CDR3 loop spans 15 amino acids. The J segment lost 0 bases and the V segment lost 7 bases, leaving 8 bases of the junction unmatched. The CDR3 DNA sequence: TGCAGCGGGAGCGGGAGGTCCCCTAGCACAGATACGCAGTATTTT. Protein product: CSGSGRSPSTDTQYF.

The CDR3 spells CASSQGGGGRTGELFF. DNA of the CDR3: TGTGCCAGCAGCCAAGGCGGGGGCGGTCGGACCGGGGAGCTGTTTTTT. The chain has TRBV14 and TRBJ2-2, with D tentatively TRBD2 (7 bases). Per germline, CDR1 SGHDN and CDR2 FVKESK. This CDR3 comprises 16 residues. V shed 1 base and J shed 5 bases, with 14 bases lying between them. Filled out from reference TRBV14 and TRBJ2-2, the complete variable domain reads EAGVTQFPSHSVIEKGQTVTLRCDPISGHDNLYWYRRVMGKEIKFLLHFVKESKQDESGMPNNRFLAERTGGTYSTLKVQPAELEDSGVYFCASSQGGGGRTGELFFGEGSRLTVL.

This clone was seen once. The gene calls are TRBV9 and TRBJ2-7, with 12 bases that match TRBD1. Germline CDR1 reads SGDLS; CDR2 reads YYNGEE. CDR3 length equals 16 residues. V shed 6 bases and J 4 bases; nucleotides not matched to a gene: 11. This chain's CDR3 is CASNTGTGGALYEQYF. The CDR3 DNA follows: TGTGCCAGCAACACCGGGACAGGGGGCGCGTTATACGAGCAGTACTTC. Full variable domain (remainder filled in from reference TRBV9 and TRBJ2-7): DSGVTQTPKHLITATGQRVTLRCSPRSGDLSVYWYQQSLDQGLQFLIQYYNGEERAKGNILERFSAQQFPDLHSELNLSSLELGDSALYFCASNTGTGGALYEQYFGPGTRLTVT.

This chain joins TRBV3-1 (or the pseudogene TRBV3-2) and TRBJ2-4; 12 bases align to TRBD2. This CDR3 spans 16 amino acids. J gave up 15 bases and V 0 bases, and 12 bases lay outside the gene matches. The V gene's germline CDR1 is LGHDT and CDR2 YNNKEL (reference sequence). The CDR3 spells CASSQDRLAGALALYF. Here the CDR3 DNA reads TGTGCCAGCAGCCAAGATCGACTAGCGGGGGCCCTCGCCCTGTACTTC.

The chain links TRBV27 to TRBJ2-3, with 9 bases lining up with TRBD1. This CDR3 is built from 15 residues. The V and J ends lost 8 bases and 8 bases, in that order; junction bases with no gene match: 14. Germline CDR1 and CDR2: MNHEY and SMNVEV (reference sequence). The CDR3 bases are TGTGCCAGCCGGGGTTGGGGACAGGGAGGTCTTACGCAGTATTTT. This translates into CASRGWGQGGLTQYF.

The genes are TRBV5-1 and TRBJ1-1; D ambiguous. The V end lost 2 bases, the J end lost 2 bases, and 13 bases lay between the germline ends. Per germline, CDR1 SGHRS and CDR2 YFSETQ. CDR3 size: 15 residues. CDR3 protein: CASSFAGNINTEAFF. Written as DNA, the CDR3 is TGCGCCAGCAGCTTCGCCGGGAACATCAACACTGAAGCTTTCTTT.